The T cell receptor beta chain under discussion was sequenced for a study of blood T cell repertoires in COVID-19. Original analysis: The assay estimated nucleated cells by amplifying reference gene primers. Data came from immunoSEQ multiplex PCR; TCRdb stores just in-frame clones and leaves some out. V and J calls and clone size are given by that table; D and trimming were obtained from the DNA. The table shows 130,000 to 150,000 clones, with roughly 87% occurring only once. Participants' reported clinical history set cohort assignment. A COVID-19 case had been met by exposed participants during the 2 weeks before study entry. Per germline, CDR1 SQVTM and CDR2 ANQGSEA. The CDR3 is 12 residues long. Trimming left V 7 bases short and J 5 bases short, with 14 bases between.

This sequence joins TRBV29-1 and TRBJ1-2; possible D gene TRBD1, 5 bases. The specimen was PBMCs or T cells enriched from blood (not recorded which). This receptor was obtained from a woman aged 40 to 55 who had been exposed to COVID-19. The CDR3 reads CSEFGTLYGYTF. For the CDR3, the DNA is TGCAGCGAGTTCGGGACTCTATATGGCTACACCTTC. The full variable domain, in which reference TRBV29-1 and TRBJ1-2 provide the parts outside the CDR3, is SAVISQKPSRDICQRGTSLTIQCQVDSQVTMMFWYRQQPGQSLTLIATANQGSEATYESGFVIDKFPISRPNLTFSTLTVSNMSPEDSSIYLCSEFGTLYGYTFGSGTRLTVV.